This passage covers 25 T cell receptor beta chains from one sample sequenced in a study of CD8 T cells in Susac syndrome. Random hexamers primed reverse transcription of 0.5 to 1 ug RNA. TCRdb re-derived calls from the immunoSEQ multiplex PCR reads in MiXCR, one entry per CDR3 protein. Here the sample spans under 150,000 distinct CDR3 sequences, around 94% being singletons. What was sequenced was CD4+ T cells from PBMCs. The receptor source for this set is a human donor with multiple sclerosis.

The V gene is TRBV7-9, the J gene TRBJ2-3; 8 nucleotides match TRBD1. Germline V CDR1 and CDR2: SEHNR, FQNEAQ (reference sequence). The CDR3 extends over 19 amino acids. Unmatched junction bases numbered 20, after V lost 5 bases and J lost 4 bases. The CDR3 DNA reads TGTGCCAGCAGCCCAAAACTGCTCGACAGGGGAAGTGGCCCAGATACGCAGTATTTT. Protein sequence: CASSPKLLDRGSGPDTQYF. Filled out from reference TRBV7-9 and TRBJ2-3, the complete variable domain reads DTGVSQNPRHKITKRGQNVTFRCDPISEHNRLYWYRQTLGQGPEFLTYFQNEAQLEKSRLLSDRFSAERPKGSFSTLEIQRTEQGDSAMYLCASSPKLLDRGSGPDTQYFGPGTRLTVL.

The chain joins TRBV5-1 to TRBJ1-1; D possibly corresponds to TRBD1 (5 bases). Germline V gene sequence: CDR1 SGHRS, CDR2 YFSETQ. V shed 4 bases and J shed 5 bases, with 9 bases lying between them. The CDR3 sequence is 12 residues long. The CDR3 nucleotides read TGCGCCAGCAGCCCAGGGCGGACTGAAGCTTTCTTT. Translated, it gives CASSPGRTEAFF.

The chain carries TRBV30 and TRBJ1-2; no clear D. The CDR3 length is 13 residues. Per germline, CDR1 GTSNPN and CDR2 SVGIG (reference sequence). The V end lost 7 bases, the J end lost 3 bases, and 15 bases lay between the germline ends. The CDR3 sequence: CASPDEGDYGYTF. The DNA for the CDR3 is TGTGCCTCCCCTGATGAGGGTGACTATGGCTACACCTTC.

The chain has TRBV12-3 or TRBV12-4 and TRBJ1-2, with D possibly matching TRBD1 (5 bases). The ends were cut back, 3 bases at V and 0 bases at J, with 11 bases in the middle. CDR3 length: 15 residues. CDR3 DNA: TGTGCCAGCAGTTTTGAGGGGAGAGCTAACTATGGCTACACCTTC. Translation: CASSFEGRANYGYTF.

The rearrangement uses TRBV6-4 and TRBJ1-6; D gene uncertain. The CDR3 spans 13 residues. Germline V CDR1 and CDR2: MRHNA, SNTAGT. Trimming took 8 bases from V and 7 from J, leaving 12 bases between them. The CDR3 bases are TGTGCCAGCGGCGCGTCAGAAAATTCACCCCTCCACTTT. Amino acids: CASGASENSPLHF.

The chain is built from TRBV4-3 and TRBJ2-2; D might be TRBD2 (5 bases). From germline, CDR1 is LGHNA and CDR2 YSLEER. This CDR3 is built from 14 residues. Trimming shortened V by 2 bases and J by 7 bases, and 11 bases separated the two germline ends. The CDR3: CASSQHVDFGELFF. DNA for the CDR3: TGCGCCAGCAGCCAACATGTGGACTTCGGGGAGCTGTTTTTT.

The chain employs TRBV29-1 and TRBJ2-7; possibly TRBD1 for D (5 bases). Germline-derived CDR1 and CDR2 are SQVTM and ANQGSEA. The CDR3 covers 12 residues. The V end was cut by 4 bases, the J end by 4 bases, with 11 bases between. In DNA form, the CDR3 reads TGCAGCGTTGCAGGGTCCAAATACGAGCAGTACTTC. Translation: CSVAGSKYEQYF.

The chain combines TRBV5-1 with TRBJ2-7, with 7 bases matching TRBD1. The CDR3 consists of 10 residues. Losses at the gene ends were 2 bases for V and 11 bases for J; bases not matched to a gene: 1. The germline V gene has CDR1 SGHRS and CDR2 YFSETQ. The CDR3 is CASSLTGEYF. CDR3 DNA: TGCGCCAGCAGCTTAACAGGGGAGTACTTC.

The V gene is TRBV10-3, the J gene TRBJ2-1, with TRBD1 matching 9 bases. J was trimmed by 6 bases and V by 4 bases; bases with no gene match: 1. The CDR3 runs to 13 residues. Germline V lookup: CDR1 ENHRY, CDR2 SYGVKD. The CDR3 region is CAISGQGVNEQFF. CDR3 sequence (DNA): TGTGCCATCAGTGGACAGGGGGTCAATGAGCAGTTCTTC.

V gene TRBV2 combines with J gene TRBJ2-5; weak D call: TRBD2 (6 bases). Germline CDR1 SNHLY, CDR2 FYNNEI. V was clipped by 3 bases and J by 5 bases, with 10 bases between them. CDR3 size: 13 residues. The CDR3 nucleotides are TGTGCCAGCAGTGAGTCGGGGAGGGAGACCCAGTACTTC. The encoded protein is CASSESGRETQYF.

CDR3 DNA sequence: TGTGCCAGCAGTGTGGACAGGAGGGAGACCCAGTACTTC. It is translated as CASSVDRRETQYF. The V call is TRBV6-1, the J call TRBJ2-5; 7 bases are shared with TRBD1. The CDR3 is 13 residues long. CDR1 MNHNS and CDR2 SASEGT come from the germline V gene. Germline trimming cut 4 bases from V and 5 bases from J; bases unmatched to any gene: 4.

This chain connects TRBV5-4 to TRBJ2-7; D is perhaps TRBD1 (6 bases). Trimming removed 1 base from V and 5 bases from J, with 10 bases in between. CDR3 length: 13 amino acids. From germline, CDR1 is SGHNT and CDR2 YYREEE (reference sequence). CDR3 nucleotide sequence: TGTGCCAGCAGCTTGTCAGGGGTCGACGAGCAGTACTTC. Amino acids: CASSLSGVDEQYF. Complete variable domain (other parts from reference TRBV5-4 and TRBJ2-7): ETGVTQSPTHLIKTRGQQVTLRCSSQSGHNTVSWYQQALGQGPQFIFQYYREEENGRGNFPPRFSGLQFPNYSSELNVNALELDDSALYLCASSLSGVDEQYFGPGTRLTVT.

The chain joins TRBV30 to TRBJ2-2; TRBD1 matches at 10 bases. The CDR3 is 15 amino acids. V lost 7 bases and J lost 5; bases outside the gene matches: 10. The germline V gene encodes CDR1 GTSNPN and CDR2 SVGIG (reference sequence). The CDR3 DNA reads TGTGCCTCGAACCCGGGACAGGGGTATACCGGGGAGCTGTTTTTT. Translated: CASNPGQGYTGELFF.

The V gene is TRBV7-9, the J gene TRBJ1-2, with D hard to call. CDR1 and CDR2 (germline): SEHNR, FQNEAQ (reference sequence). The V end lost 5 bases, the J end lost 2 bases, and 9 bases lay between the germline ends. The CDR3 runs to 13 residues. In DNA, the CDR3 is TGTGCCAGCAGCCCTCCGGGGAACTATGGCTACACCTTC. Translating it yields CASSPPGNYGYTF.

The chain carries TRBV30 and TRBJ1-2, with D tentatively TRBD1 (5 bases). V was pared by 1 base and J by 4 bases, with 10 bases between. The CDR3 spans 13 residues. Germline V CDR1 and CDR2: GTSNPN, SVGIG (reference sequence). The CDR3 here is CAWSAKDIYGYTF. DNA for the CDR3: TGTGCCTGGAGTGCCAAGGACATCTATGGCTACACCTTC.

In DNA form, the CDR3 reads TGTGCCAGCAGTTATGGCCTCGGCCCAGATGATGGCTACACCTTC. It is translated as CASSYGLGPDDGYTF. This chain uses TRBV6-5 with TRBJ1-2; D is unresolved. Germline V gives CDR1 MNHEY, CDR2 SVGAGI. This CDR3 has 15 amino acids. Trimming took 3 bases from V and 6 from J, leaving 17 bases between them.

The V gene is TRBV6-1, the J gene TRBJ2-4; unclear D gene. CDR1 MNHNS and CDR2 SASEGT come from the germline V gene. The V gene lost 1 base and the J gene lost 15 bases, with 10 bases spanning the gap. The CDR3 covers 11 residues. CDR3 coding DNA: TGTGCCAGCAGTGAAGAAAGGGTTGCGTACTTC. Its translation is CASSEERVAYF.

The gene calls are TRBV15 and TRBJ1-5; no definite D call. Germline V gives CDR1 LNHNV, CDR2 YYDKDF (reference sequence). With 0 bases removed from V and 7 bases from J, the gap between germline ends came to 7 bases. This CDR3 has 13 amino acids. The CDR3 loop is CATSRDSTQPQHF. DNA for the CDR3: TGTGCCACCAGCAGAGATAGTACCCAGCCCCAGCATTTT.

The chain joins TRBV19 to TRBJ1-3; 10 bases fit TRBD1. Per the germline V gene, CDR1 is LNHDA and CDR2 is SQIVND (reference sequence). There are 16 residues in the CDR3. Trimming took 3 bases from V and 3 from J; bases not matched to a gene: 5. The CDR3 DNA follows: TGTGCCAGTAGTATTACCGGGACAGGGGTTGGAAACACCATATATTTT. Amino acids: CASSITGTGVGNTIYF.

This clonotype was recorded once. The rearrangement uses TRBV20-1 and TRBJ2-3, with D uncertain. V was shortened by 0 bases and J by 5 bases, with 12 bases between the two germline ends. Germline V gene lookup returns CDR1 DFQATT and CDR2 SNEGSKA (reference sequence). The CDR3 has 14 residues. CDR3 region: CSAREGVLRDTQYF. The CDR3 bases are TGCAGTGCTAGAGAGGGCGTTCTAAGAGATACGCAGTATTTT.

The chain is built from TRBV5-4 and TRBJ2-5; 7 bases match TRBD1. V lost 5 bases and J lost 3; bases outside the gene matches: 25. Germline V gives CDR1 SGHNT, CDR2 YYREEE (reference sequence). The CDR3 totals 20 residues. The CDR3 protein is CASSFKKPGQLYELKETQYF. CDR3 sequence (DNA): TGTGCCAGCAGTTTCAAAAAACCGGGACAGCTCTACGAACTTAAAGAGACCCAGTACTTC.

Here the CDR3 reads CASSLRWVSGANVLTF. The CDR3 DNA reads as TGTGCCAGCAGTTTACGGTGGGTTTCTGGGGCCAACGTCCTGACTTTC. The rearrangement links TRBV27 to TRBJ2-6; D is ambiguous. The CDR3 totals 16 residues. V lost 2 bases and J lost 1, with 9 bases in between. Per the germline V gene, CDR1 is MNHEY and CDR2 is SMNVEV (reference sequence).

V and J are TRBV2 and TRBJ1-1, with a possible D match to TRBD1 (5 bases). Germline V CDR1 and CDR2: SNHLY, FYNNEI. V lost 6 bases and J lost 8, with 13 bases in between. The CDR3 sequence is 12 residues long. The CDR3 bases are TGTGCCAGCAGGCTCACAGGATCCGAAGCTTTCTTT. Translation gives CASRLTGSEAFF.

CDR3 protein: CASSLPTVSSGNTIYF. CDR3 nucleotide sequence: TGTGCCAGCAGCCTACCGACAGTAAGCTCTGGAAACACCATATATTTT. The V gene is TRBV5-6, the J gene TRBJ1-3, with D perhaps matching TRBD1 (5 bases). Trimming removed 4 bases at V and 0 bases at J, with 14 bases between. CDR3 length: 16 residues. In germline, CDR1 is SGHDT, CDR2 YYEEEE.

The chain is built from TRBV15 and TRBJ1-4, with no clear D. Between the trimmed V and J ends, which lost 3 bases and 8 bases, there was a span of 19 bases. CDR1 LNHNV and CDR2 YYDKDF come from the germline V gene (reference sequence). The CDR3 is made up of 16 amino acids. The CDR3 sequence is CATSRVPPGVGEKLFF. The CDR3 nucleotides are TGTGCCACCAGCAGGGTCCCTCCGGGAGTGGGAGAAAAACTGTTTTTT.